These 6 T cell receptor beta chains were sequenced from one sample in a study of T cell responses to AZD1222 COVID-19 vaccine. Using immunoSEQ multiplex PCR, the repertoire was profiled, and TCRdb retains in-frame clones only, with some absent. Altogether 95,000 to 150,000 clones are present, roughly 90% being singletons, with the ten largest covering approximately 1%. The material was peripheral blood, obtained on day 0 of AZD1222 vaccination. The origin of the receptors is an adult in good health.

The CDR3 DNA reads as TGTGCCAGCAGGGAGACAGGGGGACCGAACACTGAAGCTTTCTTT. Its translation is CASRETGGPNTEAFF. The rearrangement joins TRBV28 to TRBJ1-1, with 9 bases lining up with TRBD1. Germline V gives CDR1 MDHEN, CDR2 SYDVKM. The CDR3 loop spans 15 amino acids. V lost 6 bases, J lost 1 base, and 6 bases stayed unmatched.

The rearrangement links TRBV7-9 to TRBJ2-7; D is uncertain. Trimming took off 4 bases at V and 4 bases at J, with 11 bases between the two ends. The CDR3 contains 13 residues. Germline values: CDR1 SEHNR, CDR2 FQNEAQ (reference sequence). As DNA, the CDR3 is TGTGCCAGCAGCTCCTTGACAAGTTACGAGCAGTACTTC. This encodes CASSSLTSYEQYF.

V and J are TRBV2 and TRBJ1-3; D not certain. The CDR3 covers 13 residues. Trimming took off 4 bases at V and 4 bases at J, with 8 bases between the two ends. Germline values: CDR1 SNHLY, CDR2 FYNNEI. The CDR3 here is CASSGTLGNTIYF. In DNA form, the CDR3 reads TGTGCCAGCAGTGGGACTTTGGGAAACACCATATATTTT.

This rearrangement joins TRBV10-3 to TRBJ2-7, with TRBD2 matching 7 bases. The CDR3 is 13 amino acids. Germline V lookup: CDR1 ENHRY, CDR2 SYGVKD. Unmatched junction bases numbered 5, after V lost 3 bases and J lost 6 bases. The CDR3 DNA is TGTGCCATCAGTGACGGACTAGGGTCCGAGCAGTACTTC. Its protein is CAISDGLGSEQYF.

The V call is TRBV11-2, the J call TRBJ2-7; D perhaps matches TRBD2 (5 bases). The CDR3 has 14 residues. Trimming left V 0 bases short and J 6 bases short, with 12 bases between. Germline V CDR1 and CDR2: SGHAT, FQNNGV. The CDR3: CASSLDALAGEQYF. The CDR3 DNA reads as TGTGCCAGCAGCTTAGATGCTCTAGCAGGCGAGCAGTACTTC.

The V and J genes are TRBV11-2 and TRBJ2-1; perhaps TRBD2 as D (5 bases). This CDR3 contains 15 residues. Looked up from germline, CDR1 is SGHAT and CDR2 is FQNNGV. Trimming took off 5 bases at V and 0 bases at J, with 11 bases between the two ends. The CDR3 DNA sequence: TGTGCCAGCAGCGCGACCCGGGGCTCCTACAATGAGCAGTTCTTC. This encodes CASSATRGSYNEQFF.